This T cell receptor beta chain was identified in a study of cytomegalovirus exposure and HLA in healthy donors. The PCR employed 60 Vbeta primers together with 13 Jbeta primers. Clones were read by immunoSEQ multiplex PCR, and TCRdb kept only the in-frame ones, dropping some. The sample has just under 65,000 clones, and its top ten clones hold around a sixth. Sequences were obtained from PBMCs. This TCR derives from a boy between 10 and 17 years old in good health and CMV-seronegative.

CDR3 sequence reads: CASSPVDTYTGELFF. CDR3 bases: TGTGCCAGCAGCCCCGTGGACACATACACCGGGGAGCTGTTTTTT. V is TRBV9 and J is TRBJ2-2, with D possibly matching TRBD1 (5 bases). Trimming shortened V by 4 bases and J by 3 bases, and 13 bases separated the two germline ends. The CDR3 has 15 amino acids. Germline values: CDR1 SGDLS, CDR2 YYNGEE.